The 5 T cell receptor beta chains reported below all come from one sample, sequenced in a study of blood T cell repertoires in COVID-19. Assay: immunoSEQ multiplex PCR; the TCRdb copy retains only in-frame clones and omits some. The data contain under 400,000 clones, around 87% of them seen just once; the ten biggest clones take up approximately 1.9%. The material sequenced was PBMCs or T cells enriched from blood (not recorded which). The receptors were sampled from a man aged 35-49 years in a cohort exposed to, infected with or recovered from COVID-19 (not recorded which).

The chain carries TRBV3-1 (or the pseudogene TRBV3-2) and TRBJ2-2; the D is unclear. Germline assignment: CDR1 LGHDT and CDR2 YNNKEL (reference sequence). The CDR3 totals 14 residues. V shed 2 bases and J shed 6 bases, with 10 bases lying between them. This CDR3 reads CASSQFTVPGELFF. CDR3 DNA: TGTGCCAGCAGCCAATTCACGGTTCCCGGGGAGCTGTTTTTT.

In this sample, this clone turned up a few times. The chain combines TRBV28 with TRBJ2-6; TRBD1 matches at 7 bases. Looked up from germline, CDR1 is MDHEN and CDR2 is SYDVKM. The CDR3 consists of 15 residues. The ends lost 6 bases at V and 8 bases at J; junction bases unmatched: 10. The chain's CDR3 is CASSIGQARTNVLTF. The DNA for the CDR3 is TGTGCCAGCAGCATAGGACAGGCCCGGACCAACGTCCTGACTTTC.

This chain uses TRBV2 with TRBJ1-5; no reliable D call. Trimming removed 5 bases at V and 0 bases at J, with 8 bases between. CDR3 length: 14 residues. Germline-derived CDR1 and CDR2 are SNHLY and FYNNEI. The CDR3 is CASSPSASNQPQHF. The CDR3, as DNA: TGTGCCAGCAGTCCCAGTGCTAGCAATCAGCCCCAGCATTTT.

This chain joins TRBV4-1 and TRBJ2-5; 12 positions match TRBD2. Trimming removed 2 bases from V and 5 bases from J; junction bases left unmatched: 3. CDR3 length: 15 amino acids. Germline lookup yields CDR1 MGHRA and CDR2 YSYEKL. Written as DNA, the CDR3 is TGCGCCAGCAGCCAACTAGCGGGAGGGCCGGAGACCCAGTACTTC. Translating it yields CASSQLAGGPETQYF.

This clone was observed a handful of times. This chain connects TRBV19 to TRBJ1-5, with 9 bases matching TRBD1. Germline lookup yields CDR1 LNHDA and CDR2 SQIVND (reference sequence). The CDR3 totals 18 residues. J was trimmed by 7 bases and V by 0 bases; bases with no gene match: 13. The CDR3: CASSIDTAGQGIRQPQHF. The CDR3 DNA sequence: TGTGCCAGTAGTATAGATACCGCGGGACAGGGAATTCGGCAGCCCCAGCATTTT. The full variable domain, rest sourced from reference TRBV19 and TRBJ1-5, is DGGITQSPKYLFRKEGQNVTLSCEQNLNHDAMYWYRQDPGQGLRLIYYSQIVNDFQKGDIAEGYSVSREKKESFPLTVTSAQKNPTAFYLCASSIDTAGQGIRQPQHFGDGTRLSIL.